The 20 T cell receptor beta chains given below trace back to one sample, sequenced in a study of T cells in narcolepsy (dated by TCRdb to 2017 to 2018). Library preparation was by the immunoSEQ multiplex PCR assay. TCRdb provides this immuneACCESS table in a form limited to in-frame rearrangements. Some clones are lacking; in checked studies, under half of them reflect an unresolved V gene, and why the rest are absent is not known. Here the sample has around 22,000 clones; 75% to 85% occur a single time. Jointly, the top ten make up roughly 4.1% of the sample. Sequences were obtained from memory (CD45RA-) CD4+ T cells from blood. The sample's cell subset or site label, decoded: memory T cells sorted ex vivo from peripheral blood. Receptors originate from a human donor in good health.

The chain joins TRBV2 to TRBJ2-3; 8 nucleotides agree with TRBD2. Per germline, CDR1 SNHLY and CDR2 FYNNEI. V was pared by 8 bases and J by 12 bases, with 13 bases of the junction left unmatched. The CDR3 runs 13 residues. Here the CDR3 DNA reads TGTGCCAGCTCCCCGGGGGGGGGCGCTCCCCAGTATTTT. Its translation: CASSPGGGAPQYF.

This chain links TRBV7-9 with TRBJ2-5; tentative D call: TRBD2 (6 bases). The assigned J gene may be wrong: the sequence end matches TRBJ2-7 better. Looked up from germline, CDR1 is SEHNR and CDR2 is FQNEAQ (reference sequence). The CDR3 sequence is 13 residues long. The CDR3 nucleotides are TGTGCCAGCAGCTTTGGGGGGTTGTACGAGCAGTACTTC. Translated: CASSFGGLYEQYF.

This sequence joins TRBV11-3 and TRBJ2-7, with D uncertain. Deletions cut 0 bases from V and 7 bases from J, with 10 bases between. The CDR3 loop spans 13 amino acids. CDR1 is SGHNT, CDR2 YENEEA, per germline. The CDR3: CASSLDRSREQYF. The DNA for the CDR3 is TGTGCCAGCAGCTTAGACCGGAGTCGGGAGCAGTACTTC.

The CDR3 loop reads CASQGAGNEKLFF. The CDR3 DNA follows: TGTGCCAGCCAGGGGGCTGGTAATGAAAAACTGTTTTTT. The chain carries TRBV6-5 and TRBJ1-4; 8 bases map to TRBD1. The V gene's germline CDR1 is MNHEY and CDR2 SVGAGI. The length of the CDR3 is 13 residues. The junction had 3 bases not matched to a gene; V was cut back by 8 bases and J by 4 bases.

The chain couples TRBV6-5 to TRBJ1-3, with D perhaps matching TRBD1 (5 bases). Trimming removed 5 bases at V and 0 bases at J, with 8 bases between. CDR3 size: 14 residues. Germline CDR1 MNHEY, CDR2 SVGAGI. The CDR3 reads CASSRDHSGNTIYF. The CDR3 bases are TGTGCCAGCAGTCGGGACCACTCTGGAAACACCATATATTTT.

The chain links TRBV29-1 to TRBJ1-4; D is unclear. CDR3 length: 11 amino acids. Germline V CDR1 and CDR2: SQVTM, ANQGSEA. V was trimmed by 1 base and J by 5 bases, leaving 2 bases between them. The CDR3 reads CSVEANEKLFF. The DNA of the CDR3 is TGCAGCGTTGAAGCCAATGAAAAACTGTTTTTT.

The rearrangement uses TRBV5-8 and TRBJ2-3; D could derive from TRBD1 or TRBD2 (5 bases each). This CDR3 comprises 14 residues. Germline CDR1 reads SGHTS; CDR2 reads YDEGEE. Trimming took 6 bases from V and 4 from J, leaving 15 bases between them. The CDR3 here is CASTHGSGPDTQYF. The CDR3 coding sequence is TGTGCCAGCACCCACGGGTCGGGGCCAGATACGCAGTATTTT. The full variable domain, in which reference TRBV5-8 and TRBJ2-3 provide the parts outside the CDR3, is EAGVTQSPTHLIKTRGQQATLRCSPISGHTSVYWYQQALGLGLQFLLWYDEGEERNRGNFPPRFSGRQFPNYSSELNVNALELEDSALYLCASTHGSGPDTQYFGPGTRLTVL.

CDR3 amino acids: CASRGGTGSNQPQHF. The CDR3, as DNA: TGTGCCAGCAGGGGGGGGACGGGTAGCAATCAGCCCCAGCATTTT. This chain connects TRBV6-5 to TRBJ1-5; the D gene is possibly TRBD1 (5 bases). The germline CDR1 and CDR2 sequences are MNHEY and SVGAGI. The V gene lost 6 bases and the J gene lost 0 bases, with 12 bases spanning the gap. The CDR3 is 15 residues long.

CDR3 residues: CSVGGGGDYGYTF. CDR3 in DNA: TGCAGCGTGGGGGGAGGAGGGGACTATGGCTACACCTTC. The chain joins TRBV29-1 to TRBJ1-2; maybe TRBD1 (5 bases). V lost 6 bases and J 3 bases, leaving 14 bases between the germline ends. The CDR3 covers 13 residues. CDR1 and CDR2 (germline): SQVTM, ANQGSEA.

The chain carries TRBV2 and TRBJ2-3; D may be TRBD2 (5 bases). This CDR3 spans 14 amino acids. CDR1 and CDR2 from the germline V gene are SNHLY and FYNNEI. The V gene lost 4 bases and the J gene lost 0 bases, with 8 bases spanning the gap. CDR3 residues: CASSGGGSTDTQYF. DNA for the CDR3: TGTGCCAGCAGTGGAGGAGGAAGCACAGATACGCAGTATTTT.

Only one count was recorded for this clone. The genes are TRBV18 and TRBJ1-5; TRBD1 is a possible D gene (6 bases). Germline CDR1 and CDR2: KGHSH and LQKENI. With 6 bases removed from V and 6 bases from J, the gap between germline ends came to 18 bases. This CDR3 contains 15 residues. CDR3 nucleotide sequence: TGTGCCAGCTCCCTCGGGGGGGCTGAGGCTCAGCCCCAGCATTTT. Its translation: CASSLGGAEAQPQHF.

The chain is built from TRBV5-4 and TRBJ1-1, with no clear D. Germline V gene data show CDR1 as SGHNT and CDR2 as YYREEE (reference sequence). V lost 0 bases, J lost 2 bases, and 8 bases lay in between. The CDR3 totals 14 residues. In DNA, the CDR3 is TGTGCCAGCAGCTTGGAGCGGGATAACACTGAAGCTTTCTTT. Its protein product is CASSLERDNTEAFF.

This chain joins TRBV10-2 and TRBJ1-6, with no clear D. V shed 7 bases and J shed 7 bases, with 17 bases lying between them. The germline V gene encodes CDR1 WSHSY and CDR2 SAAADI. There are 15 residues in the CDR3. CDR3 DNA sequence: TGCGCCAGCACTCCCGACGGATCCCCAAATTCACCCCTCCACTTT. Translating it yields CASTPDGSPNSPLHF.

V usage is TRBV9 and J usage is TRBJ1-2; TRBD1 matches at 7 bases. The CDR3 spans 14 residues. CDR1 and CDR2 (germline): SGDLS, YYNGEE. V lost 3 bases, J lost 8 bases, and 10 bases stayed unmatched. Written as DNA, the CDR3 is TGTGCCAGCAGCGCCCGGACAGGTCCAGGCGGCTACACCTTC. This gives the protein CASSARTGPGGYTF.

This chain links TRBV19 with TRBJ2-6; 8 positions match TRBD1. The CDR3 runs 15 residues. Germline V CDR1 and CDR2: LNHDA, SQIVND (reference sequence). V trimming: 6 bases; J trimming: 4 bases; junction bases outside the gene matches: 5. The DNA of the CDR3 is TGTGCCAGTAGCACTCAGGGGGCAGGGGCCAACGTCCTGACTTTC. It codes for CASSTQGAGANVLTF.

The genes are TRBV6-5 and TRBJ2-4; no firm D call. The CDR3 sequence is 14 residues long. Germline-derived CDR1 and CDR2 are MNHEY and SVGAGI. V was pared by 5 bases and J by 0 bases, with 8 bases between. CDR3 amino acids: CASSPGRAKNIQYF. For the CDR3, the DNA is TGTGCCAGCAGTCCCGGCCGAGCCAAAAACATTCAGTACTTC.

This chain joins TRBV7-2 and TRBJ1-6, with a tentative D call TRBD1 (5 bases). V was pared by 3 bases and J by 1 base, with 13 bases between. Germline V gene lookup returns CDR1 SGHTA and CDR2 FQGNSA. CDR3 length: 17 residues. CDR3 sequence (DNA): TGTGCCAGCAGCTTCCCCCGACAGTCTTCCTATAATTCACCCCTCCACTTT. Translation gives CASSFPRQSSYNSPLHF.

The rearrangement uses TRBV6-1 and TRBJ1-2; 7 nucleotides match TRBD1. V lost 5 bases and J lost 8; bases outside the gene matches: 11. The CDR3 is 14 residues long. Germline-derived CDR1 and CDR2 are MNHNS and SASEGT. This CDR3 is CASSTPGGFWGYTF. DNA for the CDR3: TGTGCCAGCAGTACCCCAGGGGGGTTCTGGGGCTACACCTTC.

V gene TRBV5-1 combines with J gene TRBJ2-1, with 8 bases aligning to TRBD2. The CDR3 has 16 residues. CDR1 is SGHRS and CDR2 is YFSETQ in the germline V gene. V shed 0 bases, J shed 10 bases, and the junction held 12 bases outside the gene matches. CDR3 coding DNA: TGCGCCAGCAGCTTGGGAGGAGGCGGGGGGCGCGACGAGCAGTTCTTC. This codes for CASSLGGGGGRDEQFF.

The chain recombines TRBV6-1 with TRBJ2-5; D is ambiguous. Trimming took 3 bases from V and 1 from J, leaving 9 bases between them. Germline V CDR1 and CDR2: MNHNS, SASEGT. The CDR3 sequence is 14 residues long. Here the CDR3 reads CASSERSPQETQYF. The CDR3 coding sequence is TGTGCCAGCAGTGAGCGGAGCCCCCAAGAGACCCAGTACTTC.